The present TCR beta chain was sequenced within a study of a mutant IDH1 vaccine in newly diagnosed glioma. Study information: The treated population exhibited a male proportion of around 62%, a female proportion of about 38%, and a mean age of about 40 years.

The repertoire was sequenced with immunoSEQ multiplex PCR; TCRdb's copy has only in-frame clones and lacks some. The sample lists some 50,000 clones, 65% occurring once. Overall study results and limits: Changes in the top peripheral T cell clonotypes seemingly had no bearing on pseudoprogression.

As for this clone: The antigen is undetermined.

Time point: week 47, end of study. Alongside topical imiquimod, each dose of vaccine comprised 300 ug of mutant IDH1 20-mer peptide. The material was peripheral blood mononuclear cells (PBMCs), obtained from a glioma patient whose treatment included an IDH1 peptide vaccine. The clonotype originates from a man aged 35 to 55 with glioma. Some clones in this sample may be carry-over from other donors' samples.

The CDR3 nucleotides are TGCAGCGTCCAACAGGGTACCGGCAATCAGCCCCAGCATTTT. Its protein product is CSVQQGTGNQPQHF. The V gene is TRBV29-1, the J gene TRBJ1-5, with D perhaps TRBD1 (6 bases). This CDR3 contains 14 residues. V was clipped by 6 bases and J by 2 bases, with 14 bases between them. Germline assignment: CDR1 SQVTM and CDR2 ANQGSEA.